One T cell receptor (beta chain) is described in this entry. The antigen remains unidentified. The sample belongs to a study of cytomegalovirus exposure and HLA in healthy donors. It was with 60 Vbeta and 13 Jbeta primers that the PCR ran. Original handling: In a later analysis, about 12 million of some 80 million unique beta chains occurred in at least two donors. The assay was immunoSEQ multiplex PCR, and TCRdb's table has in-frame clones only and misses some. The V and J calls and the clone size are those of that table, but D and trimming were determined from the DNA. Its table records 130,000 to 150,000 clones. The CDR3 has 16 amino acids. CDR1 and CDR2 (germline): LNHDA, SQIVND (reference sequence). V lost 4 bases to trimming and J lost 0 bases, with 13 bases between them. General study points: For TCR beta chains, V- and J-gene trimming was later linked to a missense DCLRE1C variant.

J is TRBJ2-1 and V is TRBV19; D gene ambiguous. The sample taken for sequencing was PBMCs. The sequence derives from a male donor in good health and CMV-seronegative. The CDR3 DNA sequence: TGTGCCAGTAGTACCCCCGGAAGGAGCTCCTACAATGAGCAGTTCTTC. It translates to CASSTPGRSSYNEQFF.